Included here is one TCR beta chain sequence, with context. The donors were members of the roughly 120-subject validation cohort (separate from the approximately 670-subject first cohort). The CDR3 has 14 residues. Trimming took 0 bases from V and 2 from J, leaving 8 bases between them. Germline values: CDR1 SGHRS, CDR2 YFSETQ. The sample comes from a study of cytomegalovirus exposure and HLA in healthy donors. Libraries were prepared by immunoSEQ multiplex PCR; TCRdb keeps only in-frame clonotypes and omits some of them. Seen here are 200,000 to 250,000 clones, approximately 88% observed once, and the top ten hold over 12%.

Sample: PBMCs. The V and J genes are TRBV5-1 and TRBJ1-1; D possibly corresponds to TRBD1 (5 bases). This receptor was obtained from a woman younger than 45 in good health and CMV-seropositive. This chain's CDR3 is CASSLEGRNTEAFF. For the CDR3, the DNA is TGCGCCAGCAGCTTGGAGGGACGAAACACTGAAGCTTTCTTT.